Shown below are 20 T cell receptor beta chains from a single sample sequenced in a study of OX40 agonist ivuxolimab in advanced cancers. Some clones are missing from TCRdb's copy, which holds only in-frame ones; the method was immunoSEQ multiplex PCR. The sample holds tens of thousands of clones, about 85% seen once. The sequences come from CD4+ or CD8+ T cells sorted from blood, collected in a trial of the OX40 agonist ivuxolimab. These TCRs come from an adult with an advanced solid tumor such as melanoma, head and neck, liver or kidney cancer.

The rearrangement uses TRBV28 and TRBJ1-5; D is uncertain. V shed 2 bases and J shed 0 bases, with 5 bases lying between them. The CDR3 covers 14 residues. Germline CDR1 reads MDHEN; CDR2 reads SYDVKM. The CDR3 DNA is TGTGCCAGCAGTTTACGCAATAGCAATCAGCCCCAGCATTTT. Its translation is CASSLRNSNQPQHF.

The chain couples TRBV6-6 to TRBJ2-3; 8 bases agree with TRBD2. CDR1 and CDR2 from the germline V gene are MNHNY and SVGAGI (reference sequence). The CDR3 totals 15 residues. V lost 7 bases and J lost 1; bases outside the gene matches: 7. The CDR3 region is CASTRGGYGTDTQYF. For the CDR3, the DNA is TGTGCCAGCACCCGGGGGGGCTACGGCACAGATACGCAGTATTTT.

The CDR3 loop reads CASSLGGGADQETQYF. The CDR3 DNA is TGTGCCAGCAGCTTGGGGGGAGGGGCAGATCAAGAGACCCAGTACTTC. This chain links TRBV5-6 with TRBJ2-5; 7 nucleotides agree with TRBD2. J gave up 2 bases and V 0 bases, and 7 bases lay outside the gene matches. This CDR3 has 16 residues. Germline V CDR1 and CDR2: SGHDT, YYEEEE.

The chain links TRBV6-5 to TRBJ2-7; TRBD1 matches 7 bases. Trimming took 0 bases from V and 1 from J; bases not matched to a gene: 3. This CDR3 has 15 residues. From germline, CDR1 is MNHEY and CDR2 SVGAGI. The CDR3 coding sequence is TGTGCCAGCAGTTACTCCACAGGGGTGTCCTACGAGCAGTACTTC. Translation: CASSYSTGVSYEQYF.

In this sample, this clone turned up once. The chain joins TRBV29-1 to TRBJ2-4; no firm D call. The CDR3 is 13 amino acids. CDR1 SQVTM and CDR2 ANQGSEA come from the germline V gene. The germline V and J ends were trimmed by 8 bases and 7 bases, with 18 bases remaining between them. The CDR3 nucleotides read TGCAGCACAACTGGAGCTATAGGGAACATTCAGTACTTC. Its protein product is CSTTGAIGNIQYF. Full variable domain (rest looked up from reference TRBV29-1 and TRBJ2-4): SAVISQKPSRDICQRGTSLTIQCQVDSQVTMMFWYRQQPGQSLTLIATANQGSEATYESGFVIDKFPISRPNLTFSTLTVSNMSPEDSSIYLCSTTGAIGNIQYFGAGTRLSVL.

This clone was found a few times. The CDR3 here is CASSPGTTGEQYF. The CDR3 nucleotides read TGCGCCAGCAGCCCGGGGACGACAGGAGAGCAGTACTTC. The chain is built from TRBV4-1 and TRBJ2-7, with D tentatively TRBD1 (6 bases). Germline-derived CDR1 and CDR2 are MGHRA and YSYEKL. This CDR3 is 13 amino acids long. The V end lost 4 bases, the J end lost 7 bases, and 14 bases lay between the germline ends.

This clone was recorded a few times. The chain uses TRBV7-3 and TRBJ2-3; D is unclear. Per germline, CDR1 SGHTA and CDR2 FQGTGA. The V gene lost 6 bases and the J gene lost 9 bases, with 10 bases spanning the gap. The length of the CDR3 is 11 residues. Here the CDR3 reads CASSSDGTQYF. The CDR3 DNA follows: TGTGCCAGCAGTTCGGACGGAACGCAGTATTTT. The full variable domain, completed using reference TRBV7-3 and TRBJ2-3, is GAGVSQTPSNKVTEKGKYVELRCDPISGHTALYWYRQSLGQGPEFLIYFQGTGAADDSGLPNDRFFAVRPEGSVSTLKIQRTERGDSAVYLCASSSDGTQYFGPGTRLTVL.

The gene calls are TRBV7-7 and TRBJ2-5, with TRBD2 identical over 8 bases. CDR1 is SSHAT and CDR2 is FNYEAQ in the germline V gene (reference sequence). Trimming at V came to 4 bases and at J to 5 bases, leaving 12 bases not matched to a gene. CDR3 size: 16 residues. Here the CDR3 DNA reads TGTGCCAGCAGCTCCTTAGATGGACGGGAGGGGGAGACCCAGTACTTC. Its protein is CASSSLDGREGETQYF. Based on the CDR3 plus reference TRBV7-7 and TRBJ2-5, the full variable domain is GAGVSQSPRYKVTKRGQDVTLRCDPISSHATLYWYQQALGQGPEFLTYFNYEAQPDKSGLPSDRFSAERPEGSISTLTIQRTEQRDSAMYRCASSSLDGREGETQYFGPGTRLLVL.

This sequence joins TRBV19 and TRBJ2-7; 7 bases are a match to TRBD1. Per the germline V gene, CDR1 is LNHDA and CDR2 is SQIVND (reference sequence). V lost 7 bases, J lost 3 bases, and 12 bases stayed unmatched. The CDR3 has 15 amino acids. The CDR3 protein is CASTPAPGQHYEQYF. For the CDR3, the DNA is TGTGCCAGTACCCCAGCTCCGGGACAGCACTACGAGCAGTACTTC.

This chain joins TRBV6-5 and TRBJ1-5; 10 bases are a match to TRBD1. Unmatched junction bases numbered 4, after V lost 4 bases and J lost 7 bases. The CDR3 extends over 14 amino acids. The germline V gene encodes CDR1 MNHEY and CDR2 SVGAGI. CDR3 in amino acids: CASSSGTGVQPQHF. DNA for the CDR3: TGTGCCAGCAGTTCCGGGACAGGGGTCCAGCCCCAGCATTTT.

The chain has TRBV9 and TRBJ2-7, with TRBD1 matching 9 bases. CDR1 is SGDLS, CDR2 YYNGEE, per germline. J gave up 5 bases and V 3 bases, and 9 bases lay outside the gene matches. The CDR3 loop spans 15 amino acids. The DNA for the CDR3 is TGTGCCAGCAGCGGAGAGACAGGGGGAAGGGACGAGCAGTACTTC. Protein product: CASSGETGGRDEQYF.

V usage is TRBV28 and J usage is TRBJ2-7, with D unclear. The CDR3 totals 12 residues. V gave up 6 bases and J gave up 4 bases, with 10 bases separating them. Germline V gene sequence: CDR1 MDHEN, CDR2 SYDVKM. Here the CDR3 DNA reads TGTGCCAGCAGCCCAAGCCCATACGAGCAGTACTTC. Amino acids: CASSPSPYEQYF. The full variable domain, with the rest looked up from reference TRBV28 and TRBJ2-7, is DVKVTQSSRYLVKRTGEKVFLECVQDMDHENMFWYRQDPGLGLRLIYFSYDVKMKEKGDIPEGYSVSREKKERFSLILESASTNQTSMYLCASSPSPYEQYFGPGTRLTVT.

In its sample, this clone ranks as medium-sized. The V and J genes are TRBV4-1 and TRBJ1-2; maybe TRBD1 (5 bases). Germline assignment: CDR1 MGHRA and CDR2 YSYEKL. Deletions cut 0 bases from V and 4 bases from J, with 18 bases between. The CDR3 contains 17 residues. CDR3 DNA: TGCGCCAGCAGCCAAGATCCCTCAGGGATGGGTAGCTATGGCTACACCTTC. It translates to CASSQDPSGMGSYGYTF.

The chain combines TRBV27 with TRBJ2-7; 8 bases map to TRBD2. Germline loops: CDR1 MNHEY, CDR2 SMNVEV (reference sequence). V lost 4 bases to trimming and J lost 3 bases; unmatched junction nucleotides: 5. The CDR3 runs 14 residues. The CDR3 spells CASSYGSGGYEQYF. As DNA, the CDR3 is TGTGCCAGCAGTTATGGAAGCGGGGGCTACGAGCAGTACTTC.

V usage is TRBV27 and J usage is TRBJ2-3; the D gene is possibly TRBD2 (5 bases). Germline V gene sequence: CDR1 MNHEY, CDR2 SMNVEV (reference sequence). This CDR3 region has 14 residues. V shed 0 bases and J shed 5 bases, with 9 bases lying between them. This CDR3 reads CASSLSPTRDTQYF. The CDR3 bases are TGTGCCAGCAGTTTATCCCCTACTAGAGATACGCAGTATTTT.

This chain joins TRBV11-2 and TRBJ2-7; a possible D gene is TRBD2 (5 bases). Per germline, CDR1 SGHAT and CDR2 FQNNGV. This CDR3 spans 14 amino acids. Trimming removed 6 bases from V and 7 bases from J, with 19 bases in between. CDR3 protein: CASSPGIGPGEQYF. Here the CDR3 DNA reads TGTGCCAGCAGTCCCGGGATAGGTCCGGGGGAGCAGTACTTC.

The J gene is TRBJ2-1, the V gene TRBV5-1, with a possible D match to TRBD1 (5 bases). In germline, CDR1 is SGHRS, CDR2 YFSETQ. This CDR3 is 16 amino acids long. With 0 bases removed from V and 0 bases from J, the gap between germline ends came to 10 bases. The CDR3 reads CASSLEGSSSYNEQFF. CDR3 sequence (DNA): TGCGCCAGCAGCTTGGAGGGGTCGAGCTCCTACAATGAGCAGTTCTTC.

J is TRBJ2-7 and V is TRBV6-1; no firm D call. In germline, CDR1 is MNHNS, CDR2 SASEGT. The CDR3 totals 15 residues. With 3 bases removed from V and 0 bases from J, the gap between germline ends came to 12 bases. The CDR3, as DNA: TGTGCCAGCAGTGACGGCGCATCGCCCTCCTACGAGCAGTACTTC. Its translation: CASSDGASPSYEQYF.

The chain recombines TRBV4-1 with TRBJ2-2; D remains unclear. The V end lost 2 bases, the J end lost 2 bases, and 0 bases lay between the germline ends. The germline V gene has CDR1 MGHRA and CDR2 YSYEKL. This CDR3 is 12 amino acids long. Here the CDR3 reads CASSQNTGELFF. CDR3 in DNA: TGCGCCAGCAGCCAAAACACCGGGGAGCTGTTTTTT.

The J gene is TRBJ2-6, the V gene TRBV6-1, with 9 bases aligning to TRBD1. Germline CDR1 reads MNHNS; CDR2 reads SASEGT. The CDR3 contains 15 residues. J gave up 1 base and V 6 bases, and 1 base lay outside the gene matches. The CDR3 protein is CASRTGGSGANVLTF. The CDR3 coding sequence is TGTGCCAGCAGGACAGGGGGGTCTGGGGCCAACGTCCTGACTTTC.